This TCR beta chain stems from a study of cytomegalovirus exposure and HLA in healthy donors. Primers: 60 Vbeta forward and 13 Jbeta reverse. Repertoires were generated with immunoSEQ multiplex PCR, while TCRdb's copy carries only in-frame clones and drops some. The sample lists fewer than 150,000 clones; 65% to 80% were seen once. This clone was detected only once. Its antigen is undetermined. General study findings and limits: The study designated about 160 TCR beta chains cytomegalovirus-associated.

The sample taken for sequencing was PBMCs. The clonotype was recovered from a man aged 60 to 75 in good health and CMV-seropositive.

The CDR3 DNA reads as TGTGCCAGCAGCCCTGTAAGACAGGGGCCAGGGACTGAAGCTTTCTTT. This sequence encodes CASSPVRQGPGTEAFF. This rearrangement joins TRBV5-4 to TRBJ1-1; 8 bases agree with TRBD1. The CDR3 runs 16 residues. Germline V gene sequence: CDR1 SGHNT, CDR2 YYREEE (reference sequence). V lost 4 bases and J lost 5; bases outside the gene matches: 13.